Reported below is one T cell receptor beta chain. The antigen is undetermined. Germline V gives CDR1 SGHTA, CDR2 FQGNSA. The CDR3 spans 15 residues. V lost 1 base, J lost 3 bases, and 10 bases lay in between. Extraction and reverse transcription of RNA yielded cDNA as the sequencing template. Only in-frame clones appear in the TCRdb table, and some are missing; sequencing was by immunoSEQ multiplex PCR. The sample carries about 120,000 clones, 50% to 55% recorded once. This specimen comes from a study of CD8+ T cells in alopecia areata. Study in general: Tofacitinib therapy took 6 to 18 months; 6 months off drug came after. Severity of treated patients was scored by affected scalp percentage. Study outcomes and limitations: Across lesional scalp, and particularly alopecia totalis/universalis, clonality surpassed that of normal scalp. While tofacitinib was given, many expanded lesional clones persisted in scalp and blood.

Sample treatment: oral pan-JAK inhibitor, 5-10 mg twice daily. The material was CD4+ T cells sorted from blood, obtained at week 4, from a patient treated with tofacitinib. The rearrangement links TRBV7-2 to TRBJ2-1; D is uncertain. This sequence originates from a human donor with alopecia areata. The CDR3 loop reads CASSLERQSYNEQFF. In nucleotides, the CDR3 is TGTGCCAGCAGCTTAGAACGGCAGAGCTACAATGAGCAGTTCTTC.